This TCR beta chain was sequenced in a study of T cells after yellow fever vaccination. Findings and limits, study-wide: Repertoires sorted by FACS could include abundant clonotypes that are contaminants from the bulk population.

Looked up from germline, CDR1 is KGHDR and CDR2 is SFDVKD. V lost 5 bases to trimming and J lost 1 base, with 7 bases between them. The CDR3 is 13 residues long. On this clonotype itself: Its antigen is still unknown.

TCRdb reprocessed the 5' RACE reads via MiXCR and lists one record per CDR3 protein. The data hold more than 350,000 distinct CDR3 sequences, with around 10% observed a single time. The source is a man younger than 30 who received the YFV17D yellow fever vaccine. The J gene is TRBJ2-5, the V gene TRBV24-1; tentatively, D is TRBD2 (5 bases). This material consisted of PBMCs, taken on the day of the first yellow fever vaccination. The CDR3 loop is CATSGGVQETQYF. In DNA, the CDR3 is TGTGCCACCAGTGGGGGAGTCCAAGAGACCCAGTACTTC.